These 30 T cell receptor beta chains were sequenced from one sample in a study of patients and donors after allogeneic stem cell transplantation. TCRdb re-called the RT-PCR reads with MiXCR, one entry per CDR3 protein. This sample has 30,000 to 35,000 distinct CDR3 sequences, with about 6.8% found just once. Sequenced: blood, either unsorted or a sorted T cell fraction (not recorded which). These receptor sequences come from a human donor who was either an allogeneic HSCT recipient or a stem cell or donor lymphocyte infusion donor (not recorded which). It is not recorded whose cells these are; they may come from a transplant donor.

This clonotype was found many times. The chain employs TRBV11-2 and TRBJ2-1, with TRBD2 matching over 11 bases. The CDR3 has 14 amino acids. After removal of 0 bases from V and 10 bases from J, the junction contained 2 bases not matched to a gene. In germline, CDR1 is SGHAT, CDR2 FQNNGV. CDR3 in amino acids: CASSLERLAGEQFF. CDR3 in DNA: TGTGCCAGCAGCTTAGAGCGACTAGCGGGAGAGCAGTTCTTC.

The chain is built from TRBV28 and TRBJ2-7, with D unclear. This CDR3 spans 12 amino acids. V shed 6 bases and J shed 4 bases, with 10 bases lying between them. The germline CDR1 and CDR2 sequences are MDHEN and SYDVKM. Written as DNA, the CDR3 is TGTGCCAGCAGCCCCCGACCTTACGAGCAGTACTTC. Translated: CASSPRPYEQYF.

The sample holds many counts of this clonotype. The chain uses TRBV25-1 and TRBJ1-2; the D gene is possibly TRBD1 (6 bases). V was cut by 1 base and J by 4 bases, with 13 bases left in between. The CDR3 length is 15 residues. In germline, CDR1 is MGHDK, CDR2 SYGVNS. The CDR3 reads CASSESVGAIYGYTF. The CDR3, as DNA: TGTGCCAGCAGTGAATCGGTGGGGGCGATCTATGGCTACACCTTC.

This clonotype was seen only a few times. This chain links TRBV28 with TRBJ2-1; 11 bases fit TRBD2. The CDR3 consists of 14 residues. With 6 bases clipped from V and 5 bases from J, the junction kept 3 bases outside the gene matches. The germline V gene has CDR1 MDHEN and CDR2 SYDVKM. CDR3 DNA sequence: TGTGCCAGCAGGACTAGCGGGACCCACAATGAGCAGTTCTTC. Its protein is CASRTSGTHNEQFF.

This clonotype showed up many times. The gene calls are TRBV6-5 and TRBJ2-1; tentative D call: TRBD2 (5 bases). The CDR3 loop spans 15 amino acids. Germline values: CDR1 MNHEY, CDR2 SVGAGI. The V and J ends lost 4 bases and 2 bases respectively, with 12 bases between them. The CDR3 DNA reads TGTGCCAGCAGTTCGGCACTAGTCGCCTACAATGAGCAGTTCTTC. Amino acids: CASSSALVAYNEQFF.

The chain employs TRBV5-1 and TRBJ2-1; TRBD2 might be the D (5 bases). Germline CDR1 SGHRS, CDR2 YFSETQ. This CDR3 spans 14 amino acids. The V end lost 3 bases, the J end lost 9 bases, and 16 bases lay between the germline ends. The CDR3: CASSSSQPRGEQFF. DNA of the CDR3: TGCGCCAGCAGCTCTAGCCAGCCCCGGGGTGAGCAGTTCTTC.

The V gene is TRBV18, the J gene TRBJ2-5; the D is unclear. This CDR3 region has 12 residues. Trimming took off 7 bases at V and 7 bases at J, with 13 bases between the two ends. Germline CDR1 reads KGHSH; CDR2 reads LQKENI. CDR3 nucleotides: TGTGCCAGCTTAACCCCCTGGGGGACCCAGTACTTC. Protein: CASLTPWGTQYF. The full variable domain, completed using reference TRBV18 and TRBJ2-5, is NAGVMQNPRHLVRRRGQEARLRCSPMKGHSHVYWYRQLPEEGLKFMVYLQKENIIDESGMPKERFSAEFPKEGPSILRIQQVVRGDSAAYFCASLTPWGTQYFGPGTRLLVL.

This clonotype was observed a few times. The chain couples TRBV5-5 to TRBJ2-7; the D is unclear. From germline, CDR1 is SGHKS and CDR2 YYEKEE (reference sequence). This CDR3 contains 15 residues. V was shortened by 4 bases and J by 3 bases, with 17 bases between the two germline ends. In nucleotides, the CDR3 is TGTGCCAGCAGCCCGCTTCGGAACATAAACTACGAGCAGTACTTC. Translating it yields CASSPLRNINYEQYF.

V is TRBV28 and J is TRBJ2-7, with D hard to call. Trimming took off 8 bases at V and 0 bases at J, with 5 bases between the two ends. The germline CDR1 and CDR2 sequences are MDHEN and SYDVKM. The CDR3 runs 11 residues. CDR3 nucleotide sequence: TGTGCCAGCGGAGTCTCCTACGAGCAGTACTTC. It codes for CASGVSYEQYF.

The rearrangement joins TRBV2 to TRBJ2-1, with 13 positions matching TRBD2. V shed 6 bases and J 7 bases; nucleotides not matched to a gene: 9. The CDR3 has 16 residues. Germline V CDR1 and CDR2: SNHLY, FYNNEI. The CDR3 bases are TGTGCCAGCAGGGAACTAGCGGGAGGGCCAAGAAATGAGCAGTTCTTC. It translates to CASRELAGGPRNEQFF.

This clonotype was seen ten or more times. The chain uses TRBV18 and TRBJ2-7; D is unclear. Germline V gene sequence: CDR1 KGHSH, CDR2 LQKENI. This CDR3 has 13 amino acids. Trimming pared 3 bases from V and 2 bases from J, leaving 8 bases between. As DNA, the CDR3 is TGTGCCAGCTCACCGGGGAACGCCTACGAGCAGTACTTC. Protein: CASSPGNAYEQYF.

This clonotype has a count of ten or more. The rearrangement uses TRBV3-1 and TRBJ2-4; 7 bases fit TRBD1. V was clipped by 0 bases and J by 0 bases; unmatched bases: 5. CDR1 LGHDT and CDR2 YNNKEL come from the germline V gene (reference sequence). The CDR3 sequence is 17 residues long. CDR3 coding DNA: TGTGCCAGCAGCCAAGATTGGACAGGAGTAGCCAAAAACATTCAGTACTTC. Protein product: CASSQDWTGVAKNIQYF.

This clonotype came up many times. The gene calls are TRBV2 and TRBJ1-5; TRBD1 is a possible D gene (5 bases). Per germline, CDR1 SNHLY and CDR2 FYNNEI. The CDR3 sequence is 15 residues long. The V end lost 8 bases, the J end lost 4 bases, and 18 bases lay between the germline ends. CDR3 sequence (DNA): TGTGCCAGCGGAAGGGATGGGGGAGAGAATCAGCCCCAGCATTTT. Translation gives CASGRDGGENQPQHF.

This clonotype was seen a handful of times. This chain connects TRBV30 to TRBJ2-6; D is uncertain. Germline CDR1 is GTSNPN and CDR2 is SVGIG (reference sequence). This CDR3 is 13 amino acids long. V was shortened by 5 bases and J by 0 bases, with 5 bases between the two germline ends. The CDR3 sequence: CAWHYSGANVLTF. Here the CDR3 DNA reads TGTGCCTGGCATTACTCTGGGGCCAACGTCCTGACTTTC.

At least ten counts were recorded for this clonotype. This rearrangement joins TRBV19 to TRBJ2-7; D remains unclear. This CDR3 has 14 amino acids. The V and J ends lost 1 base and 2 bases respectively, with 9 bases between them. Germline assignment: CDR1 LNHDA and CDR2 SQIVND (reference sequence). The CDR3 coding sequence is TGTGCCAGTAGTATAGCCCCTGACCCCTACGAGCAGTACTTC. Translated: CASSIAPDPYEQYF. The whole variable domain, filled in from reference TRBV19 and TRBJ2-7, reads DGGITQSPKYLFRKEGQNVTLSCEQNLNHDAMYWYRQDPGQGLRLIYYSQIVNDFQKGDIAEGYSVSREKKESFPLTVTSAQKNPTAFYLCASSIAPDPYEQYFGPGTRLTVT.

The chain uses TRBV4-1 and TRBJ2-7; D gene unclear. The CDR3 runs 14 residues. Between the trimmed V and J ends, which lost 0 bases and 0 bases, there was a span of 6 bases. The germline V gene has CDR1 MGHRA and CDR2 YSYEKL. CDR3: CASSQEYVSYEQYF. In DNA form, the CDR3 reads TGCGCCAGCAGCCAAGAATACGTCTCCTACGAGCAGTACTTC.

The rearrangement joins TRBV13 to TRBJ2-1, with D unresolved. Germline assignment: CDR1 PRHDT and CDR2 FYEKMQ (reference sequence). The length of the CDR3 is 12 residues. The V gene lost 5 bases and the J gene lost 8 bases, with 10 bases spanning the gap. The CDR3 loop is CASSTVSDEQFF. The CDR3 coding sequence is TGTGCCAGCAGCACCGTCAGTGATGAGCAGTTCTTC.

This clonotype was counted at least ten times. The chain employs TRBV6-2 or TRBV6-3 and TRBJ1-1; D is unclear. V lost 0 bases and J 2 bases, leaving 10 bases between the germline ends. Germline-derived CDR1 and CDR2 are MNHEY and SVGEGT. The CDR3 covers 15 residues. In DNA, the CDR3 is TGTGCCAGCAGTTACTCGTTACAGACCAACACTGAAGCTTTCTTT. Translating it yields CASSYSLQTNTEAFF.

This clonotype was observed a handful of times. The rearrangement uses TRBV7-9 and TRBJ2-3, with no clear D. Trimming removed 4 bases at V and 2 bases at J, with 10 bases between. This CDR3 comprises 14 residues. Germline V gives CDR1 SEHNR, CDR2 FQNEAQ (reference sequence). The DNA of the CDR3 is TGTGCCAGCAGCTCAAAATCCCACACAGATACGCAGTATTTT. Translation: CASSSKSHTDTQYF.

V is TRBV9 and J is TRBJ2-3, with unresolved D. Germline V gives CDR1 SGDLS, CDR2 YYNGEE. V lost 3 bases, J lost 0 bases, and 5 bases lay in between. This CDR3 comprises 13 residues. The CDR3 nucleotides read TGTGCCAGCAGCGCCGACAGCACAGATACGCAGTATTTT. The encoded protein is CASSADSTDTQYF.

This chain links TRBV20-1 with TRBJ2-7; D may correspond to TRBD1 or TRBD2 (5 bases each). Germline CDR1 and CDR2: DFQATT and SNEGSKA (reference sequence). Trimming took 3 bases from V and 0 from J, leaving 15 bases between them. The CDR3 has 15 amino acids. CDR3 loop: CSARSGAGSSYEQYF. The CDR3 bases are TGCAGTGCTAGGTCCGGGGCAGGGAGCTCCTACGAGCAGTACTTC.

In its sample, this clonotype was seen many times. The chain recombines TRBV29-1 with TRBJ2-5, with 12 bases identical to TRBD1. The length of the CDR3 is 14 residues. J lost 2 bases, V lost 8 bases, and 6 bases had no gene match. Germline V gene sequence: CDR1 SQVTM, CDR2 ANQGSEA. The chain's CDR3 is CSHRDRGQQETQYF. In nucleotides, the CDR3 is TGCAGCCACCGGGACAGGGGGCAACAAGAGACCCAGTACTTC.

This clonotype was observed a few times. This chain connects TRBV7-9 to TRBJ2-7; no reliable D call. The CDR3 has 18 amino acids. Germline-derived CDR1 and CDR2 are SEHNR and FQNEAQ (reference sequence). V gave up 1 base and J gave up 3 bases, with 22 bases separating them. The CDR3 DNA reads TGTGCCAGCAGCTTAGGCCCCTTTTTAGGGAATAGTAACTACGAGCAGTACTTC. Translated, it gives CASSLGPFLGNSNYEQYF.

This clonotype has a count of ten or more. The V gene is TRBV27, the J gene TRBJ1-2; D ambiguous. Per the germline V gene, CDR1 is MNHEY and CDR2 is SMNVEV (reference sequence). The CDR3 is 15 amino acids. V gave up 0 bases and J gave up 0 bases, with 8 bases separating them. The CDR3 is CASSLSWESNYGYTF. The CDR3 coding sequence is TGTGCCAGCAGTTTATCGTGGGAATCTAACTATGGCTACACCTTC.

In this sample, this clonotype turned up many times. In nucleotides, the CDR3 is TGCGCCAGCAGCTTGGTACAGGGGGCTCGTAATTCACCCCTCCACTTT. The encoded protein is CASSLVQGARNSPLHF. The chain employs TRBV5-1 and TRBJ1-6; 9 bases line up with TRBD1. The CDR3 runs to 16 residues. Losses at the gene ends were 0 bases for V and 6 bases for J; bases not matched to a gene: 4. Per germline, CDR1 SGHRS and CDR2 YFSETQ.

CDR3 DNA sequence: TGTGCCAGCAGCTTGCTACTAGCGGAGCAGTACTTC. Translating gives CASSLLLAEQYF. V usage is TRBV5-8 and J usage is TRBJ2-7; 7 bases line up with TRBD2. V shed 1 base and J 7 bases; nucleotides not matched to a gene: 2. The CDR3 is made up of 12 amino acids. CDR1 SGHTS and CDR2 YDEGEE come from the germline V gene.

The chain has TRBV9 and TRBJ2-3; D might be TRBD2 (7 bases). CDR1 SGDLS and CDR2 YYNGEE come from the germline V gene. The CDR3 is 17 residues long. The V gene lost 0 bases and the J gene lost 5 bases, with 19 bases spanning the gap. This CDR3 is CASSVEQGGRVGDTQYF. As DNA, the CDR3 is TGTGCCAGCAGCGTAGAACAGGGCGGGAGAGTTGGAGATACGCAGTATTTT.

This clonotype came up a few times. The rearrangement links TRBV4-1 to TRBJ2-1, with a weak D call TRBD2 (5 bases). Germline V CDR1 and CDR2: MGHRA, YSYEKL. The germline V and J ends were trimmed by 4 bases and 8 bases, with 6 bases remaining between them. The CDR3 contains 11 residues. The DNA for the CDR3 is TGCGCCAGCAGCCCGGGGTATGAGCAGTTCTTC. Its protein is CASSPGYEQFF.

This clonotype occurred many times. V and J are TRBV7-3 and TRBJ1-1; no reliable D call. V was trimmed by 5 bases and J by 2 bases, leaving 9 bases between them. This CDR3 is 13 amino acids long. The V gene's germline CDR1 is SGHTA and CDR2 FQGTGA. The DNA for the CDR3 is TGTGCCAGCAGCACTACAAGAAACACTGAAGCTTTCTTT. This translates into CASSTTRNTEAFF.

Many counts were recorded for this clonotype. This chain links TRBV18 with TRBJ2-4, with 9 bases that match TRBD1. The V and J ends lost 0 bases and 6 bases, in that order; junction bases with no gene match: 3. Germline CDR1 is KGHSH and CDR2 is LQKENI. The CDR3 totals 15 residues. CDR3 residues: CASSPPTGGINIQYF. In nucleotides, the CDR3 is TGTGCCAGCTCACCACCAACAGGGGGCATAAACATTCAGTACTTC.